One sample yielded the 13 T cell receptor beta chains listed below, sequenced in a study of blood T cell repertoires in COVID-19. The protocol was immunoSEQ multiplex PCR, while the TCRdb copy is restricted to in-frame clones and leaves out a portion. The data contain roughly 89,000 clones, roughly 80% of them singletons. Sequences were obtained from peripheral blood. These receptors all come from a woman of 80 years or more with acute or convalescent COVID-19.

This clone was counted a single time. The chain links TRBV10-2 to TRBJ1-5; D is perhaps TRBD1 (5 bases). The CDR3 totals 14 residues. The germline V and J ends were trimmed by 6 bases and 5 bases, with 14 bases remaining between them. Looked up from germline, CDR1 is WSHSY and CDR2 is SAAADI. The CDR3 bases are TGCGCCAGCAGGGGAACTGACAGCGATCAGCCCCAGCATTTT. It encodes CASRGTDSDQPQHF.

The V call is TRBV10-2, the J call TRBJ1-1; the match to TRBD1 covers 10 bases. J was trimmed by 11 bases and V by 8 bases; bases with no gene match: 17. The CDR3 contains 15 residues. Germline V gene sequence: CDR1 WSHSY, CDR2 SAAADI. The CDR3 region has the DNA TGCGCCAGCTCCCCCGGGGGGGGACAGGGGCATAGGGCTTTCTTT. Its translation is CASSPGGGQGHRAFF.

The chain is built from TRBV18 and TRBJ2-2, with 12 bases lining up with TRBD1. The CDR3 consists of 16 residues. Per germline, CDR1 KGHSH and CDR2 LQKENI. The trim removed 3 bases at V and 7 bases at J, leaving 6 bases unmatched. This CDR3 reads CASSPQGQGALGELFF. CDR3 nucleotides: TGTGCCAGCTCACCCCAGGGACAGGGGGCTCTCGGGGAGCTGTTTTTT.

CDR3 amino acids: CASSPALAGNGYTF. Here the CDR3 DNA reads TGTGCCAGCTCCCCCGCCTTGGCGGGTAATGGCTACACCTTC. The chain uses TRBV18 and TRBJ1-2; D is uncertain. Trimming pared 6 bases from V and 6 bases from J, leaving 17 bases between. The CDR3 sequence is 14 residues long. Germline V CDR1 and CDR2: KGHSH, LQKENI.

V is TRBV13 and J is TRBJ2-5, with D perhaps TRBD2 (5 bases). This CDR3 comprises 15 residues. Germline loops: CDR1 PRHDT, CDR2 FYEKMQ (reference sequence). V gave up 2 bases and J gave up 4 bases, with 14 bases separating them. This CDR3 is CASSLPGPGGETQYF. For the CDR3, the DNA is TGTGCCAGCAGCTTACCCGGGCCAGGAGGAGAGACCCAGTACTTC.

The CDR3 sequence is CAIEGQRIPGGNQPQHF. Written as DNA, the CDR3 is TGTGCCATCGAGGGACAGCGGATTCCAGGGGGCAATCAGCCCCAGCATTTT. The genes are TRBV10-3 and TRBJ1-5; the match to TRBD1 covers 7 bases. Germline assignment: CDR1 ENHRY and CDR2 SYGVKD. V lost 8 bases and J lost 2; bases outside the gene matches: 15. This CDR3 is 17 amino acids long.

The chain carries TRBV6-5 and TRBJ1-5, with 9 bases that match TRBD1. J lost 5 bases, V lost 4 bases, and 6 bases had no gene match. This CDR3 has 15 amino acids. Germline CDR1 is MNHEY and CDR2 is SVGAGI. The DNA of the CDR3 is TGTGCCAGCAGTTCGACAGGGGGAAGTTATCAGCCCCAGCATTTT. It is translated as CASSSTGGSYQPQHF.

The gene calls are TRBV18 and TRBJ1-1; the match to TRBD1 covers 8 bases. V dropped 3 bases and J dropped 1; count of bases not matched to a gene: 7. Per the germline V gene, CDR1 is KGHSH and CDR2 is LQKENI. CDR3 length equals 16 residues. CDR3 in DNA: TGTGCCAGCTCACCCAGAGCCGGGACAGGGAACACTGAAGCTTTCTTT. Protein product: CASSPRAGTGNTEAFF.

The V and J genes are TRBV11-3 and TRBJ1-1, with D uncertain. The CDR3 is made up of 16 amino acids. With 5 bases removed from V and 0 bases from J, the gap between germline ends came to 16 bases. Germline CDR1 reads SGHNT; CDR2 reads YENEEA. CDR3 amino acids: CASSPQVGWMNTEAFF. The CDR3 DNA follows: TGTGCCAGCAGCCCCCAGGTCGGCTGGATGAACACTGAAGCTTTCTTT.

The chain combines TRBV5-8 with TRBJ1-6; possibly TRBD1 for D (6 bases). The CDR3 loop spans 14 amino acids. Between the trimmed V and J ends, which lost 0 bases and 10 bases, there was a span of 11 bases. Germline V gene data show CDR1 as SGHTS and CDR2 as YDEGEE. DNA of the CDR3: TGTGCCAGCAGCTTGGCAGGGGCTCGGTCACCCCTCCACTTT. It is translated as CASSLAGARSPLHF.

This clone was observed once. The V gene is TRBV11-3, the J gene TRBJ2-2; TRBD1 agrees at 10 bases. The CDR3 spans 15 residues. V was pared by 4 bases and J by 7 bases, with 6 bases of the junction left unmatched. Germline V gene lookup returns CDR1 SGHNT and CDR2 YENEEA. The CDR3 coding sequence is TGTGCCAGCAGCTCAACCGGGACAGGGGTCGGGGAGCTGTTTTTT. This codes for CASSSTGTGVGELFF.

The chain combines TRBV24-1 with TRBJ2-3; 15 positions match TRBD2. The CDR3 covers 18 residues. V shed 3 bases and J 2 bases; nucleotides not matched to a gene: 5. From germline, CDR1 is KGHDR and CDR2 SFDVKD. The CDR3 nucleotides are TGTGCCACCAGTGATCCCGGGACTAGCGGGGGGACCACAGATACGCAGTATTTT. Protein: CATSDPGTSGGTTDTQYF.

V and J are TRBV6-5 and TRBJ1-1; D might be TRBD1 (6 bases). V lost 2 bases, J lost 4 bases, and 17 bases lay in between. The CDR3 covers 16 residues. The germline gives CDR1 MNHEY, CDR2 SVGAGI. This chain's CDR3 is CASSYLGGQGITEAFF. CDR3 coding DNA: TGTGCCAGCAGTTACCTAGGTGGGCAGGGGATCACTGAAGCTTTCTTT.